The T cell receptor beta chain under discussion was sequenced for a study of a mutant IDH1 vaccine in newly diagnosed glioma. Study-wide background: Treated patients, roughly 62% male and approximately 38% female, averaged roughly 40 years of age. Points from the study as a whole: Among patients, roughly 93% showed immune responses induced by the vaccine.

Time point noted: week 35, safety follow-up. In the vaccine, a single dose held 300 ug of the mutant IDH1 20-mer peptide, along with topical imiquimod. This table comes from immunoSEQ multiplex PCR, and its TCRdb copy is limited to in-frame clones, with some not included. The sample shows 20,000 to 30,000 clones, around 78% of them seen only once. With regard to this clone: Its antigen is still unknown.

The sequence was collected from a man aged 25-45 years with glioma. The input for sequencing was PBMCs, taken from a glioma patient whose treatment included an IDH1 peptide vaccine.

CDR3 amino acids: CSVQGGGEQFF. The CDR3 DNA sequence: TGCAGCGTCCAAGGGGGGGGTGAGCAGTTCTTC. The chain links TRBV29-1 to TRBJ2-1; tentatively, D is TRBD2 (7 bases). V was trimmed by 6 bases and J by 9 bases, leaving 12 bases between them. In germline, CDR1 is SQVTM, CDR2 ANQGSEA. The CDR3 spans 11 residues.